This T cell receptor beta chain was captured in a study of CD8+ T cells in alopecia areata. The treatment is: oral pan-JAK inhibitor, 5-10 mg twice daily. On this clone: Its cognate antigen is unknown.

Study findings and constraints: It was lesional scalp, especially alopecia totalis/universalis, that showed higher clonality than normal scalp.

V gave up 3 bases and J gave up 7 bases, with 19 bases separating them. This CDR3 has 15 amino acids. Looked up from germline, CDR1 is SEHNR and CDR2 is FQNEAQ (reference sequence). In each case, RNA was isolated and then reverse transcribed into cDNA as the sequencing template. Sequenced by immunoSEQ multiplex PCR; TCRdb stores in-frame clones only, minus some. The sample lists fewer than 250,000 clones; approximately 40% were seen once. This receptor was obtained from a human donor with alopecia areata. Specimen: CD4+ T cells sorted from blood, collected at approximately week 36, from a patient treated with tofacitinib. The chain uses TRBV7-9 and TRBJ2-7; TRBD1 is a possible D gene (6 bases). The chain's CDR3 is CASSLSTGPSGEQYF. The CDR3 DNA is TGTGCCAGCAGCTTGAGCACAGGGCCCTCCGGAGAGCAGTACTTC. The full variable domain, with the rest looked up from reference TRBV7-9 and TRBJ2-7, is DTGVSQNPRHKITKRGQNVTFRCDPISEHNRLYWYRQTLGQGPEFLTYFQNEAQLEKSRLLSDRFSAERPKGSFSTLEIQRTEQGDSAMYLCASSLSTGPSGEQYFGPGTRLTVT.